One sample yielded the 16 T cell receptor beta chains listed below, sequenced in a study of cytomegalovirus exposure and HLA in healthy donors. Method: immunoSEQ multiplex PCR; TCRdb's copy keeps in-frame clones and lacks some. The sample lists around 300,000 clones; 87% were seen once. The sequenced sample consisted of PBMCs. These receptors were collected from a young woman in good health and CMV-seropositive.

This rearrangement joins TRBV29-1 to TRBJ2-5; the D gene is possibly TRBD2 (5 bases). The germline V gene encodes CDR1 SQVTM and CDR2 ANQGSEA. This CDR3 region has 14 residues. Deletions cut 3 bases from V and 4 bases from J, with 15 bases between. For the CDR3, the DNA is TGCAGCGTTGACGGTGGGAGAGGCGGAGAGACCCAGTACTTC. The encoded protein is CSVDGGRGGETQYF.

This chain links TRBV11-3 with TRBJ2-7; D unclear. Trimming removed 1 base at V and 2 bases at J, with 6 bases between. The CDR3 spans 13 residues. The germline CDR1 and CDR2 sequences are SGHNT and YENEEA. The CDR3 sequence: CASSLGAAYEQYF. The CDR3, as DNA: TGTGCCAGCAGCTTAGGGGCAGCCTACGAGCAGTACTTC.

The CDR3 loop is CASSSGGTGVHEQYF. CDR3 coding DNA: TGTGCCAGCAGTTCCGGAGGGACAGGGGTTCACGAGCAGTACTTC. The V call is TRBV28, the J call TRBJ2-7; 10 bases match TRBD1. The germline gives CDR1 MDHEN, CDR2 SYDVKM. J lost 5 bases, V lost 4 bases, and 8 bases had no gene match. The CDR3 length is 15 residues.

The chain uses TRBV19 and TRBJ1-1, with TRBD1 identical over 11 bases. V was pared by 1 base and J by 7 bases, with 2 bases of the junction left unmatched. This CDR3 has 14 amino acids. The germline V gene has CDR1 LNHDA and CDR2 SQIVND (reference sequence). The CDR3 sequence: CASSIGGTGGEAFF. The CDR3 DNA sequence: TGTGCCAGTAGTATAGGCGGGACAGGGGGTGAAGCTTTCTTT.

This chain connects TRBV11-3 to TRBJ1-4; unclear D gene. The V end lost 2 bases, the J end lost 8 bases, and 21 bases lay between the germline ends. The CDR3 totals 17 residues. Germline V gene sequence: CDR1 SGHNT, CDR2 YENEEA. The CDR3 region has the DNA TGTGCCAGCAGCTTAATAAGGCAAGGGAGAGAGAGCGAAAAACTGTTTTTT. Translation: CASSLIRQGRESEKLFF.

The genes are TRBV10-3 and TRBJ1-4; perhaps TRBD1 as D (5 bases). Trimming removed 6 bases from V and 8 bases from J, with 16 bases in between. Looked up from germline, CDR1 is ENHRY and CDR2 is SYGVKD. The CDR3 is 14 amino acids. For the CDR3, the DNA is TGTGCCATCAGGGAGGGCCCCCGGGGGGAAAAACTGTTTTTT. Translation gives CAIREGPRGEKLFF.

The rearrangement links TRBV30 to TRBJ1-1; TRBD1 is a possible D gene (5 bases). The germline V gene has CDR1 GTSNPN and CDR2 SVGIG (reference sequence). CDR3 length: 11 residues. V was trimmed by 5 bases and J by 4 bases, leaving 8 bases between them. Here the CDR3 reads CAWHQGTEAFF. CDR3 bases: TGTGCCTGGCACCAGGGCACTGAAGCTTTCTTT.

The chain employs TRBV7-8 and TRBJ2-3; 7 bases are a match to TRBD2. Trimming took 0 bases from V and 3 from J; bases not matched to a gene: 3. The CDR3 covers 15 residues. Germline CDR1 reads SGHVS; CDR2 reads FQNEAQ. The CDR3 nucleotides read TGTGCCAGCAGCTTAGCGAGGCGGGAGACAGATACGCAGTATTTT. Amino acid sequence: CASSLARRETDTQYF.

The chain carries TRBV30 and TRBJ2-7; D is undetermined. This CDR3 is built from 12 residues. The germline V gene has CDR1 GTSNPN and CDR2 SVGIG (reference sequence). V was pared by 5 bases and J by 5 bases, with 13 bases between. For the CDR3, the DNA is TGTGCCTGGGACGAGAAAGGCCACGAGCAGTACTTC. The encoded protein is CAWDEKGHEQYF.

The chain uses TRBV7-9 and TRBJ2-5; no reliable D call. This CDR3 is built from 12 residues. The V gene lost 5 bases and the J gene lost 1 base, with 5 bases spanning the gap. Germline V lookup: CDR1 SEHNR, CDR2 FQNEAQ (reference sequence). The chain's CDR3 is CASSPAQETQYF. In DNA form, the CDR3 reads TGTGCCAGCAGCCCAGCCCAAGAGACCCAGTACTTC.

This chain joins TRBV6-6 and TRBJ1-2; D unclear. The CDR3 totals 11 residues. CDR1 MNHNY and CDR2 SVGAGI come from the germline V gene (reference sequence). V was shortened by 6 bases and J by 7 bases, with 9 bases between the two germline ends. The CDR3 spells CASREPFGYTF. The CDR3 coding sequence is TGTGCCAGCAGGGAGCCTTTTGGCTACACCTTC.

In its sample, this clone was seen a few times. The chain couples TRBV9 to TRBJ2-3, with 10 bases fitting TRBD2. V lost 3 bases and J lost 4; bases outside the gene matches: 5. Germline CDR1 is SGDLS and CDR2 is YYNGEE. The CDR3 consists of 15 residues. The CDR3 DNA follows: TGTGCCAGCAGCGGTTTAGCGGGAGGTTCAGATACGCAGTATTTT. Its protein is CASSGLAGGSDTQYF.

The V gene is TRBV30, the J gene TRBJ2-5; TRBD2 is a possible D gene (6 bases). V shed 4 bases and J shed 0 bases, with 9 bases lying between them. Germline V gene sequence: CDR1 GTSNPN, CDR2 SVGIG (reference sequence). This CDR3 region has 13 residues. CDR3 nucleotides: TGTGCCTGGATAGGAGGGGACCAAGAGACCCAGTACTTC. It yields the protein CAWIGGDQETQYF.

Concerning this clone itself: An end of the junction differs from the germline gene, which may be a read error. The CDR3 spells CASNLASETQYF. The DNA for the CDR3 is TGTGCCAGCAACTTAGCTAGCGAGACCCAGTACTTC. This sequence joins TRBV7-3 and TRBJ2-5; TRBD2 is a possible D gene (5 bases). CDR3 length equals 12 residues. The germline CDR1 and CDR2 sequences are SGHTA and FQGTGA.

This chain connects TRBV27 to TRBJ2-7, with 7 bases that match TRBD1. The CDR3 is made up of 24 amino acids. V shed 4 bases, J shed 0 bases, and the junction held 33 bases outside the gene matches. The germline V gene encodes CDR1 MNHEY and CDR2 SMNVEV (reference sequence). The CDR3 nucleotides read TGTGCCAGCAGTTCTACCACTTTAAATTCACTGACAGGGAACCCGTTATTTCTCTCCTACGAGCAGTACTTC. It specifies CASSSTTLNSLTGNPLFLSYEQYF.

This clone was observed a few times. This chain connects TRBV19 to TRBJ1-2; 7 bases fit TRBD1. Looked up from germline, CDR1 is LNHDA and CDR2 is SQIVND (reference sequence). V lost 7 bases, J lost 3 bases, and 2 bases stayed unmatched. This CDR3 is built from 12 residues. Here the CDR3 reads CASKTGDYGYTF. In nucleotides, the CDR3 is TGTGCCAGTAAAACAGGGGACTATGGCTACACCTTC.